This T cell receptor (beta chain) was sequenced during a study of shared clonotypes between healthy human individuals. Overall study context: Per-donor plates numbered three CD4 naive, three CD4 memory, two CD8 naive and one CD8 memory.

The table came from immunoSEQ multiplex PCR; TCRdb's copy has only in-frame clones and leaves some out. The sample includes roughly 570,000 clones, 95% to 98% of them seen just once. Study results and caveats: Generation probabilities were higher for clonotypes shared across all four sorted-subset donors than for unshared ones.

On this clone itself: Its antigen is unidentified.

Cells designated naive CD8 were CD45RO-negative and were positively selected for CCR7, with terminally differentiated effector memory CD45RA+ cells excluded. The trim removed 7 bases at V and 1 base at J, leaving 5 bases unmatched. Germline CDR1 SGHRS, CDR2 YFSETQ. The CDR3 is 16 amino acids. Input material: naive CD8+ T cells sorted from blood. This clonotype originated in a man under 40 in good health. J is TRBJ2-1 and V is TRBV5-1; 13 bases agree with TRBD2. DNA for the CDR3: TGCGCCAGCGGACTAGCGGGGGCCTTATCCTACAATGAGCAGTTCTTC. It codes for CASGLAGALSYNEQFF. Filled out from reference TRBV5-1 and TRBJ2-1, the complete variable domain reads KAGVTQTPRYLIKTRGQQVTLSCSPISGHRSVSWYQQTPGQGLQFLFEYFSETQRNKGNFPGRFSGRQFSNSRSEMNVSTLELGDSALYLCASGLAGALSYNEQFFGPGTRLTVL.